This T cell receptor beta chain was sequenced in a study of vaccination and CD4 T cells after COVID-19. Of note for this clonotype: Its antigen is not known.

Once obtained from cultured CD4+ T cells, the DNA was sequenced using the Oncomine TCR Beta short-read assay. The source of extracted genomic DNA was cultured CD4+ T cells. TCRdb re-derived calls from the PCR reads in MiXCR, one entry per CDR3 protein. The sample includes about 9,400 distinct CDR3 sequences, about 32% of them seen just once. Treatment indicated: approximately 11-day PBMC culture with coronavirus spike peptide pools or control peptides (ViraFEST assay). Gathered ahead of the COVID-19 pandemic (2011-2018) were the CD4+ T cells of the unexposed donor. This CDR3 has 14 residues. Germline-derived CDR1 and CDR2 are GTSNPN and SVGIG (reference sequence). The V and J ends lost 5 bases and 2 bases respectively, with 15 bases between them.

This chain uses TRBV30 with TRBJ2-5; D perhaps matches TRBD2 (5 bases). The sequenced sample consisted of CD4+ T cells from blood, cultured in vitro. This clonotype was sampled from a human donor in good health. CDR3 sequence reads: CAWGSGGQQETQYF. CDR3 nucleotides: TGTGCCTGGGGATCGGGCGGGCAGCAAGAGACCCAGTACTTC.